This T cell receptor beta chain was documented in a study of T-cell reconstitution after alpha-beta-depleted transplantation in children. Unique molecular identifiers tagged the TCRbeta library. Each CDR3 protein gets one entry after TCRdb re-called the PCR reads with MiXCR. The data hold 530,000 or so distinct CDR3 sequences, with around 27% observed a single time. To note about this clonotype: Its antigen remains unidentified.

This CDR3 contains 12 residues. The V end lost 3 bases, the J end lost 2 bases, and 7 bases lay between the germline ends. Germline CDR1 reads DFQATT; CDR2 reads SNEGSKA (reference sequence). Study results and caveats: A year post-transplant, T-cell counts and diversity derived mostly from newly produced T cells. Recipient T cells and thymic progenitors that survived were the source of the high TCRbeta diversity seen at day 60 in some patients. It was reported that alpha-beta T cells came from several hundred expanded graft clones (about two months after transplant).

The source of this sequence is a boy in the first two years of life with Wiskott-Aldrich syndrome, due to receive a stem cell transplant. V and J are TRBV20-1 and TRBJ2-5; D unresolved. The material was PBMCs, obtained before TCRalphabeta/CD19-depleted stem cell transplant. Written as DNA, the CDR3 is TGCAGTGCTAGCGGGTTTCAAGAGACCCAGTACTTC. Protein product: CSASGFQETQYF.